This record concerns one TCR beta chain sequence. Produced via immunoSEQ multiplex PCR; TCRdb's table is partial and in-frame only. Of 80,000 to 100,000 clones listed, 81% are singletons. This sample was included in a study of blood T cell repertoires in COVID-19. V lost 0 bases and J 6 bases, leaving 9 bases between the germline ends. Germline-derived CDR1 and CDR2 are LGHDT and YNNKEL (reference sequence). CDR3 size: 13 residues. The receptor was isolated from a man aged 55 to 69 with acute or convalescent COVID-19. Material: peripheral blood. This chain links TRBV3-1 (or the pseudogene TRBV3-2) with TRBJ2-7; TRBD2 is a possible D gene (5 bases). The CDR3 protein is CASSQDQLGEQYF. CDR3 DNA sequence: TGTGCCAGCAGCCAAGACCAACTAGGCGAGCAGTACTTC.